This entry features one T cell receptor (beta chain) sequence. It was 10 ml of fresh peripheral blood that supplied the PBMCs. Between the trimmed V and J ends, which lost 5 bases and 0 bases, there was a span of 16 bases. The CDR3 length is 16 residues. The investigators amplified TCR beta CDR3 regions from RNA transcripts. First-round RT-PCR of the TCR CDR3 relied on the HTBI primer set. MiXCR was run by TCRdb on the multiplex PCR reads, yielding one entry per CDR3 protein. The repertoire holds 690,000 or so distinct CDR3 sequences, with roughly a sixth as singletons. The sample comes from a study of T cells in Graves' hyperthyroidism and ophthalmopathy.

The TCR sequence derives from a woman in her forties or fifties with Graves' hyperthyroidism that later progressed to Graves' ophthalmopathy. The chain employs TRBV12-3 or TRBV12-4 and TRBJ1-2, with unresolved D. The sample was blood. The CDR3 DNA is TGTGCCAGCAGTCACATCCGGCGGGGATCTAACTATGGCTACACCTTC. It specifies CASSHIRRGSNYGYTF.